The 22 T cell receptor beta chains given below trace back to one sample, sequenced in a study of control samples from healthy donors and cancer patients. The data were produced by immunoSEQ multiplex PCR, yet TCRdb's version contains in-frame clones alone and is incomplete. The sample lists tens of thousands of clones, 85% to 90% occurring once. The source material was blood. These receptors originate from a woman in her sixties or seventies in good health.

The chain joins TRBV28 to TRBJ1-2; 8 bases are shared with TRBD1. CDR1 is MDHEN and CDR2 is SYDVKM in the germline V gene. This CDR3 region has 15 residues. Losses at the gene ends were 8 bases for V and 5 bases for J; bases not matched to a gene: 13. DNA of the CDR3: TGTGCCAGCGGCCCCCCCGGGACAGGAAGATATGGCTACACCTTC. It translates to CASGPPGTGRYGYTF.

This clone showed up just once. Likely a read error: the CDR3 ends without its conserved phenylalanine or tryptophan. It is unclear where the CDR3 begins or ends on the DNA, so no DNA is shown, and the CDR3 is as TCRdb lists it. The chain carries TRBV9 and TRBJ2-7; TRBD2, as called in the table, went unchecked against the DNA. The CDR3 sequence runs 8 residues, both termini included. Germline CDR1 is SGDLS and CDR2 is YYNGEE. The CDR3 spells CASSVALG.

J is TRBJ1-2 and V is TRBV30, with D perhaps TRBD1 (6 bases). The CDR3 spans 12 residues. Germline V gives CDR1 GTSNPN, CDR2 SVGIG (reference sequence). V was shortened by 5 bases and J by 2 bases, with 9 bases between the two germline ends. CDR3 amino acids: CAWVQGNYGYTF. For the CDR3, the DNA is TGTGCCTGGGTTCAGGGGAACTATGGCTACACCTTC.

V and J are TRBV3-1 (or the pseudogene TRBV3-2) and TRBJ1-2; the D gene is possibly TRBD1 (6 bases). V was shortened by 1 base and J by 4 bases, with 19 bases between the two germline ends. Germline V CDR1 and CDR2: LGHDT, YNNKEL (reference sequence). This CDR3 spans 17 amino acids. The CDR3 bases are TGTGCCAGCAGCCAAGGGGACACTGCTTTCCAGGCCTATGGCTACACCTTC. The encoded protein is CASSQGDTAFQAYGYTF.

J is TRBJ2-1 and V is TRBV6-2 or TRBV6-3, with D possibly being TRBD1 or TRBD2 (6 bases each). V was pared by 5 bases and J by 5 bases, with 22 bases between. The CDR3 has 17 residues. CDR1 is MNHEY, CDR2 SVGEGT, per germline. The CDR3: CASSTPGRGPQDNEQFF. As DNA, the CDR3 is TGTGCCAGCAGTACCCCTGGTCGGGGGCCACAGGACAATGAGCAGTTCTTC.

V usage is TRBV7-2 and J usage is TRBJ1-1; 8 positions match TRBD1. This CDR3 comprises 15 residues. Trimming cost V 2 bases and J 1 base; bases outside gene matches: 3. Germline V gives CDR1 SGHTA, CDR2 FQGNSA. CDR3 bases: TGTGCCAGCAGCTTACTAGGACAGGGGAACACTGAAGCTTTCTTT. Translated: CASSLLGQGNTEAFF.

The rearrangement links TRBV5-7 to TRBJ2-3, with TRBD1 matching 7 bases. TRBV5-7 is an ORF, with its function uncertain. The CDR3 extends over 18 amino acids. Germline trimming cut 1 base from V and 0 bases from J; bases unmatched to any gene: 11. CDR3 sequence: CASSLTYPTGASTDTQYF. In DNA form, the CDR3 reads TGTGCCAGCAGCTTGACCTACCCTACAGGGGCTAGCACAGATACGCAGTATTTT.

The chain joins TRBV13 to TRBJ2-3, with D possibly matching TRBD2 (5 bases). The CDR3 totals 19 residues. CDR1 and CDR2 (germline): PRHDT, FYEKMQ (reference sequence). V was shortened by 5 bases and J by 0 bases, with 24 bases between the two germline ends. For the CDR3, the DNA is TGTGCCAGCAGCCCCGATTGGCCCCCGATGACTAATAGCACAGATACGCAGTATTTT. Amino acids: CASSPDWPPMTNSTDTQYF.

The chain uses TRBV14 and TRBJ2-5; 10 positions match TRBD1. V gave up 3 bases and J gave up 4 bases; unmatched junction bases: 5. Per the germline V gene, CDR1 is SGHDN and CDR2 is FVKESK. The CDR3 consists of 15 residues. DNA of the CDR3: TGTGCCAGCAGCCATCGACAGGGGGCGCGAGAGACCCAGTACTTC. Protein: CASSHRQGARETQYF. Full variable domain (remainder filled in from reference TRBV14 and TRBJ2-5): EAGVTQFPSHSVIEKGQTVTLRCDPISGHDNLYWYRRVMGKEIKFLLHFVKESKQDESGMPNNRFLAERTGGTYSTLKVQPAELEDSGVYFCASSHRQGARETQYFGPGTRLLVL.

V gene TRBV9 combines with J gene TRBJ2-2; TRBD2 matches at 8 bases. Germline CDR1 reads SGDLS; CDR2 reads YYNGEE. Trimming cost V 1 base and J 4 bases; bases outside gene matches: 6. The length of the CDR3 is 16 residues. The CDR3 is CASSVLAGLPTGELFF. The CDR3 coding sequence is TGTGCCAGCAGCGTACTAGCGGGCCTACCCACCGGGGAGCTGTTTTTT. The full variable domain, completed using reference TRBV9 and TRBJ2-2, is DSGVTQTPKHLITATGQRVTLRCSPRSGDLSVYWYQQSLDQGLQFLIQYYNGEERAKGNILERFSAQQFPDLHSELNLSSLELGDSALYFCASSVLAGLPTGELFFGEGSRLTVL.

The chain combines TRBV4-2 with TRBJ2-3, with D tentatively TRBD2 (6 bases). CDR1 is LGHNA and CDR2 is YNFKEQ in the germline V gene. The CDR3 loop spans 14 amino acids. Trimming took 3 bases from V and 6 from J, leaving 13 bases between them. The CDR3 DNA is TGTGCCAGCAGCCATCCCGGGGGAGTGGATACGCAGTATTTT. Its protein product is CASSHPGGVDTQYF.

This clone was seen only once. The chain links TRBV5-1 to TRBJ2-7, with a tentative D call TRBD1 (8 bases). The CDR3 sequence is 17 residues long. V gave up 0 bases and J gave up 3 bases, with 19 bases separating them. The germline V gene has CDR1 SGHRS and CDR2 YFSETQ. DNA for the CDR3: TGCGCCAGCAGCTTGGGAGGACAGGGAGGGACCCTCTACGAGCAGTACTTC. This sequence encodes CASSLGGQGGTLYEQYF.

The chain has TRBV19 and TRBJ1-1; TRBD1 matches at 7 bases. Germline V gives CDR1 LNHDA, CDR2 SQIVND (reference sequence). The CDR3 length is 15 residues. V lost 5 bases and J lost 5; bases outside the gene matches: 11. CDR3 coding DNA: TGTGCCAGTAGTGGACGGGGCAGGGGGAGGACTGAAGCTTTCTTT. It is translated as CASSGRGRGRTEAFF. The whole variable domain, filled in from reference TRBV19 and TRBJ1-1, reads DGGITQSPKYLFRKEGQNVTLSCEQNLNHDAMYWYRQDPGQGLRLIYYSQIVNDFQKGDIAEGYSVSREKKESFPLTVTSAQKNPTAFYLCASSGRGRGRTEAFFGQGTRLTVV.

This chain connects TRBV15 to TRBJ2-3; TRBD1 matches at 7 bases. The V segment lost 1 base and the J segment 5 bases; nucleotides outside the gene matches: 6. The CDR3 extends over 15 amino acids. Germline loops: CDR1 LNHNV, CDR2 YYDKDF (reference sequence). Written as DNA, the CDR3 is TGTGCCACCAGCAGAGGCAGGGGGTACGTAGATACGCAGTATTTT. It codes for CATSRGRGYVDTQYF.

The chain is built from TRBV9 and TRBJ2-2, with 8 bases aligning to TRBD1. CDR3 length: 15 amino acids. Germline-derived CDR1 and CDR2 are SGDLS and YYNGEE. V shed 4 bases, J shed 1 base, and the junction held 3 bases outside the gene matches. The CDR3 reads CASSTTGVNTGELFF. As DNA, the CDR3 is TGTGCCAGCAGCACGACAGGGGTGAACACCGGGGAGCTGTTTTTT.

The gene calls are TRBV5-6 and TRBJ2-7; D uncertain. The CDR3 runs to 13 residues. Deletions cut 1 base from V and 6 bases from J, with 11 bases between. Germline lookup yields CDR1 SGHDT and CDR2 YYEEEE. The CDR3 spells CASSLWLGGEQYF. In DNA, the CDR3 is TGTGCCAGCAGCTTGTGGTTGGGTGGCGAGCAGTACTTC.

This sequence joins TRBV18 and TRBJ1-2; possibly TRBD1 for D (5 bases). Germline values: CDR1 KGHSH, CDR2 LQKENI. The CDR3 sequence is 14 residues long. The V end was cut by 0 bases, the J end by 4 bases, with 9 bases between. The CDR3 DNA reads TGTGCCAGCTCACCACCGGCAGGGAGCTATGGCTACACCTTC. It is translated as CASSPPAGSYGYTF.

The count of this clone is one. The chain couples TRBV7-2 to TRBJ2-3; D unresolved. This CDR3 is built from 15 residues. The V end was cut by 0 bases, the J end by 3 bases, with 10 bases between. CDR1 is SGHTA and CDR2 is FQGNSA in the germline V gene. CDR3 in DNA: TGTGCCAGCAGCTTAGCGAAGGCGGCGACAGATACGCAGTATTTT. Translation: CASSLAKAATDTQYF. The whole variable domain, filled in from reference TRBV7-2 and TRBJ2-3, reads GAGVSQSPSNKVTEKGKDVELRCDPISGHTALYWYRQSLGQGLEFLIYFQGNSAPDKSGLPSDRFSAERTGGSVSTLTIQRTQQEDSAVYLCASSLAKAATDTQYFGPGTRLTVL.

V is TRBV28 and J is TRBJ1-4; D gene unclear. The germline CDR1 and CDR2 sequences are MDHEN and SYDVKM. The V end lost 4 bases, the J end lost 13 bases, and 13 bases lay between the germline ends. The CDR3 runs to 12 residues. The CDR3 DNA follows: TGTGCCAGCAGTTCTTCTCCGCGGGGACTGTTTTTT. It codes for CASSSSPRGLFF.

The J gene is TRBJ1-4, the V gene TRBV28; 8 nucleotides line up with TRBD1. The CDR3 consists of 15 residues. With V trimmed by 2 bases and J by 5 bases, 4 bases remained unmatched. Germline loops: CDR1 MDHEN, CDR2 SYDVKM. The CDR3 is CASSLTGQVNEKLFF. CDR3 bases: TGTGCCAGCAGTTTAACGGGACAGGTGAATGAAAAACTGTTTTTT.

This clone occurred once. This chain connects TRBV7-9 to TRBJ2-6, with D maybe TRBD2 (5 bases). The CDR3 loop spans 17 amino acids. Germline CDR1 is SEHNR and CDR2 is FQNEAQ (reference sequence). Trimming took 3 bases from V and 2 from J, leaving 14 bases between them. The CDR3 reads CASSLIFAGAGANVLTF. CDR3 DNA: TGTGCCAGCAGCTTGATTTTCGCCGGGGCTGGGGCCAACGTCCTGACTTTC.

The chain joins TRBV25-1 to TRBJ2-3; TRBD1 agrees at 10 bases. There are 17 residues in the CDR3. Germline CDR1 MGHDK, CDR2 SYGVNS. V gave up 4 bases and J gave up 6 bases; unmatched junction bases: 13. Here the CDR3 reads CASSAVPEDRGTDTQYF. The CDR3 coding sequence is TGTGCCAGCAGTGCGGTACCGGAGGACAGGGGGACGGATACGCAGTATTTT. Using reference TRBV25-1 and TRBJ2-3 for the parts outside the CDR3, the full variable domain is EADIYQTPRYLVIGTGKKITLECSQTMGHDKMYWYQQDPGMELHLIHYSYGVNSTEKGDLSSESTVSRIRTEHFPLTLESARPSHTSQYLCASSAVPEDRGTDTQYFGPGTRLTVL.